This TCR beta chain was identified in a study of T-cell reconstitution after alpha-beta-depleted transplantation in children. Preparation of the TCRbeta library was carried out with unique molecular identifiers. TCRdb processed the PCR reads anew with MiXCR; each CDR3 protein has one entry. The sample gives 250,000 to 300,000 distinct CDR3 sequences, about 10% of which show up once; around 10% is in the top ten. Germline V gives CDR1 SGHTA, CDR2 FQGNSA. The V and J ends lost 5 bases and 0 bases respectively, with 10 bases between them. The CDR3 has 14 residues. The clonotype comes from a human donor who donated a stem cell graft to a child with SCID. Sequenced here: PBMCs from the stem cell graft donor, sampled from the stem cell graft. The V call is TRBV7-2, the J call TRBJ1-1, with D unresolved. CDR3 nucleotide sequence: TGTGCCAGCAGCCCGTACGCCCTGAACACTGAAGCTTTCTTT. This sequence encodes CASSPYALNTEAFF.